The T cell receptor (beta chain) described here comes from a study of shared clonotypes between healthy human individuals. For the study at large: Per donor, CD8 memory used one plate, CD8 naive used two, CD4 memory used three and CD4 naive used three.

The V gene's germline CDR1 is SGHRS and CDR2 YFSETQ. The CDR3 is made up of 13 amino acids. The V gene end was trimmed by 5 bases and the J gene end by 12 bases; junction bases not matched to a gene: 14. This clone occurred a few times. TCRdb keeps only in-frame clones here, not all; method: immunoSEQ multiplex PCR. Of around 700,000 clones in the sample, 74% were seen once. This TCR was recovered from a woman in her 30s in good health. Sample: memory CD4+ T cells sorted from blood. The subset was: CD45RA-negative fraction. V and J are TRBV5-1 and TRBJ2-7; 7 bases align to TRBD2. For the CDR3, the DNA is TGCGCCAGCAGTCTGCCCGTGCGGGAGCAGCTGTACTTC. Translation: CASSLPVREQLYF.